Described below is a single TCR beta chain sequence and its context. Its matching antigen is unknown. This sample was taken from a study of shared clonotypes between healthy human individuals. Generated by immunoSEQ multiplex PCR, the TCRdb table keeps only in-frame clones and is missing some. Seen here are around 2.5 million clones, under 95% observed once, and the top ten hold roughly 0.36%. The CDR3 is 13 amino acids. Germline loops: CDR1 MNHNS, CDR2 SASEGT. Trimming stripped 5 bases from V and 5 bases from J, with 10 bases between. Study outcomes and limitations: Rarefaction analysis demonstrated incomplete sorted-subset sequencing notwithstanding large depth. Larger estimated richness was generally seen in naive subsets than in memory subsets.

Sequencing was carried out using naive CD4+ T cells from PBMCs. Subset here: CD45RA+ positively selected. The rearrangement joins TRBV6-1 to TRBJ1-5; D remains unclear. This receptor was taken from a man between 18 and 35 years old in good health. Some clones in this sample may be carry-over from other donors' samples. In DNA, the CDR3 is TGTGCCAGCAGTAGACGAAGAGATCAGCCCCAGCATTTT. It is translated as CASSRRRDQPQHF.